These 25 T cell receptor beta chains share one sample of origin, sequenced in a study of cytomegalovirus exposure and HLA in healthy donors. The study ran its PCR with 60 Vbeta and 13 Jbeta primers. Libraries were prepared by immunoSEQ multiplex PCR; TCRdb keeps only in-frame clonotypes and omits some of them. The sample consists of about 140,000 clones, 73% of them appearing once. Material for sequencing was PBMCs. These receptors were collected from a human donor in good health.

The chain couples TRBV5-1 to TRBJ1-1; 8 bases are shared with TRBD1. J was trimmed by 0 bases and V by 4 bases; bases with no gene match: 8. Germline CDR1 is SGHRS and CDR2 is YFSETQ. CDR3 size: 16 residues. CDR3 in amino acids: CASSLPDRELNTEAFF. The CDR3 DNA sequence: TGCGCCAGCAGCCTCCCGGACAGGGAGTTGAACACTGAAGCTTTCTTT.

The chain joins TRBV28 to TRBJ2-7, with D tentatively TRBD2 (6 bases). Germline CDR1 reads MDHEN; CDR2 reads SYDVKM. V was pared by 7 bases and J by 1 base, with 14 bases between. This CDR3 has 14 amino acids. The CDR3: CASTPTRVSYEQYF. CDR3 coding DNA: TGTGCCAGCACCCCGACTAGGGTTTCCTACGAGCAGTACTTC. Looking up the rest from reference TRBV28 and TRBJ2-7 gives the full variable domain: DVKVTQSSRYLVKRTGEKVFLECVQDMDHENMFWYRQDPGLGLRLIYFSYDVKMKEKGDIPEGYSVSREKKERFSLILESASTNQTSMYLCASTPTRVSYEQYFGPGTRLTVT.

The chain is built from TRBV7-9 and TRBJ2-1; TRBD2 agrees at 11 bases. The CDR3 is 16 residues long. The germline V gene encodes CDR1 SEHNR and CDR2 FQNEAQ (reference sequence). Unmatched junction bases numbered 8, after V lost 5 bases and J lost 5 bases. The CDR3 protein is CASSMIAGGRDNEQFF. In DNA form, the CDR3 reads TGTGCCAGCAGCATGATAGCGGGAGGGCGGGACAATGAGCAGTTCTTC.

This rearrangement joins TRBV5-5 to TRBJ2-7; 7 nucleotides line up with TRBD1. Germline CDR1 is SGHKS and CDR2 is YYEKEE (reference sequence). The CDR3 is 15 amino acids. After removal of 1 base from V and 4 bases from J, the junction contained 8 bases not matched to a gene. CDR3 bases: TGTGCCAGCAGCTTGCCGGGACAGCTAAGTTACGAGCAGTACTTC. It is translated as CASSLPGQLSYEQYF.

The chain recombines TRBV18 with TRBJ2-3, with 10 bases aligning to TRBD2. The trim removed 8 bases at V and 5 bases at J, leaving 7 bases unmatched. The CDR3 totals 14 residues. Germline V CDR1 and CDR2: KGHSH, LQKENI. DNA of the CDR3: TGTGCCAGCACCCCTAGCGGGGGAATAGATACGCAGTATTTT. It encodes CASTPSGGIDTQYF.

V usage is TRBV27 and J usage is TRBJ2-3, with a possible D match to TRBD2 (7 bases). The ends were cut back, 5 bases at V and 5 bases at J, with 23 bases in the middle. Looked up from germline, CDR1 is MNHEY and CDR2 is SMNVEV (reference sequence). The CDR3 has 17 amino acids. The CDR3 nucleotides read TGTGCCAGCAGTCTTAAGGGGGGGTGGGGGAGGGAAGATACGCAGTATTTT. It codes for CASSLKGGWGREDTQYF.

The genes are TRBV7-3 and TRBJ2-2; TRBD1 is a possible D gene (7 bases). V gave up 5 bases and J gave up 7 bases, with 23 bases separating them. Looked up from germline, CDR1 is SGHTA and CDR2 is FQGTGA. The CDR3 has 17 residues. The CDR3 spells CASSRGTDPAIGGELFF. In nucleotides, the CDR3 is TGTGCCAGCAGCCGCGGGACAGACCCAGCCATTGGCGGGGAGCTGTTTTTT. The entire variable domain, with the rest obtained from reference TRBV7-3 and TRBJ2-2, is as follows: GAGVSQTPSNKVTEKGKYVELRCDPISGHTALYWYRQSLGQGPEFLIYFQGTGAADDSGLPNDRFFAVRPEGSVSTLKIQRTERGDSAVYLCASSRGTDPAIGGELFFGEGSRLTVL.

The J gene is TRBJ1-1, the V gene TRBV6-5; TRBD1 matches 7 bases. The CDR3 has 16 residues. Per the germline V gene, CDR1 is MNHEY and CDR2 is SVGAGI. J was trimmed by 0 bases and V by 2 bases; bases with no gene match: 6. The DNA for the CDR3 is TGTGCCAGCAGTTACGGACAGGAATCGCTGAACACTGAAGCTTTCTTT. Its translation is CASSYGQESLNTEAFF.

The chain carries TRBV18 and TRBJ2-5; D gene uncertain. Germline CDR1 KGHSH, CDR2 LQKENI. V gave up 0 bases and J gave up 1 base, with 9 bases separating them. CDR3 length equals 15 residues. The CDR3, as DNA: TGTGCCAGCTCACCACCGCACCGACTCCAAGAGACCCAGTACTTC. Its translation: CASSPPHRLQETQYF.

This clone has just a few counts. The gene calls are TRBV11-2 and TRBJ1-1; D is unresolved. The CDR3 is 14 residues long. Germline CDR1 and CDR2: SGHAT and FQNNGV. Trimming cost V 1 base and J 7 bases, with 13 bases left between them. CDR3 sequence (DNA): TGTGCCAGCAGCTTAGTCCATCCTTACGGTGAAGCTTTCTTT. It specifies CASSLVHPYGEAFF.

This chain uses TRBV11-3 with TRBJ2-2; D call uncertain. The germline gives CDR1 SGHNT, CDR2 YENEEA. Trimming removed 4 bases at V and 2 bases at J, with 2 bases between. The CDR3 runs 12 residues. Written as DNA, the CDR3 is TGTGCCAGCAGCTCAAACACCGGGGAGCTGTTTTTT. Translating gives CASSSNTGELFF.

The J gene is TRBJ2-5, the V gene TRBV5-6; 7 bases agree with TRBD1. V lost 3 bases and J lost 4; bases outside the gene matches: 12. The CDR3 has 16 amino acids. Germline CDR1 is SGHDT and CDR2 is YYEEEE. The CDR3 protein is CASSSPDRVRGETQYF. The CDR3, as DNA: TGTGCCAGCAGCTCCCCCGACAGGGTAAGGGGAGAGACCCAGTACTTC.

The gene calls are TRBV7-8 and TRBJ1-2, with TRBD1 matching 7 bases. The CDR3 runs 15 residues. Germline loops: CDR1 SGHVS, CDR2 FQNEAQ. V lost 0 bases to trimming and J lost 4 bases; unmatched junction nucleotides: 5. CDR3 loop: CASSLAGQSFYGYTF. The CDR3 DNA is TGTGCCAGCAGCTTAGCGGGACAGTCTTTCTATGGCTACACCTTC.

V gene TRBV2 combines with J gene TRBJ2-7, with 7 bases identical to TRBD1. There are 15 residues in the CDR3. After removal of 5 bases from V and 7 bases from J, the junction contained 14 bases not matched to a gene. Germline V gives CDR1 SNHLY, CDR2 FYNNEI. The CDR3 nucleotides are TGTGCCAGCAGTTTGAGGGGGCTCCGCTCGGGGGAGCAGTACTTC. Translating it yields CASSLRGLRSGEQYF.

The chain couples TRBV7-8 to TRBJ1-3; possible D gene TRBD1, 6 bases. The CDR3 totals 15 residues. Per germline, CDR1 SGHVS and CDR2 FQNEAQ. The ends were cut back, 1 base at V and 2 bases at J, with 9 bases in the middle. CDR3 sequence: CASSLGEGAGNTIYF. Here the CDR3 DNA reads TGTGCCAGCAGCTTAGGCGAGGGGGCTGGAAACACCATATATTTT.

This rearrangement joins TRBV6-1 to TRBJ2-7, with TRBD2 identical over 11 bases. CDR1 and CDR2 (germline): MNHNS, SASEGT. V was clipped by 6 bases and J by 2 bases; unmatched bases: 3. The CDR3 contains 14 residues. CDR3 DNA: TGTGCCAGCAGCGTACTAGCGGGGGCCTACGAGCAGTACTTC. Its translation is CASSVLAGAYEQYF.

The chain combines TRBV7-9 with TRBJ2-1; 10 bases match TRBD2. J was trimmed by 3 bases and V by 2 bases; bases with no gene match: 1. CDR3 length: 15 amino acids. CDR1 is SEHNR, CDR2 FQNEAQ, per germline (reference sequence). CDR3 nucleotides: TGTGCCAGCAGCTTACTAGCGGGAGTCTACAATGAGCAGTTCTTC. Residues: CASSLLAGVYNEQFF.

V gene TRBV5-4 combines with J gene TRBJ2-4, with TRBD1 matching 7 bases. Looked up from germline, CDR1 is SGHNT and CDR2 is YYREEE (reference sequence). J lost 8 bases, V lost 4 bases, and 6 bases had no gene match. This CDR3 has 13 amino acids. As DNA, the CDR3 is TGTGCCAGCAGCAGGGGCCAGGGGGACATTCAGTACTTC. Translating gives CASSRGQGDIQYF.

The rearrangement links TRBV7-3 to TRBJ2-7; 8 bases align to TRBD2. The germline CDR1 and CDR2 sequences are SGHTA and FQGTGA. This CDR3 is built from 17 residues. Trimming removed 1 base from V and 3 bases from J; junction bases left unmatched: 11. CDR3 nucleotide sequence: TGTGCCAGCAGCTTAAGTACGGGAGGTAGCGGGAACTACGAGCAGTACTTC. Its protein product is CASSLSTGGSGNYEQYF.

This chain connects TRBV28 to TRBJ1-1; D is undetermined. There are 14 residues in the CDR3. The germline CDR1 and CDR2 sequences are MDHEN and SYDVKM. Trimming shortened V by 4 bases and J by 0 bases, and 9 bases separated the two germline ends. The CDR3 DNA is TGTGCCAGCAGTTCCCTCGTCCTGAACACTGAAGCTTTCTTT. It codes for CASSSLVLNTEAFF.

The chain has TRBV6-1 and TRBJ2-5; maybe TRBD2 (5 bases). V lost 7 bases and J 4 bases, leaving 13 bases between the germline ends. This CDR3 is built from 13 residues. CDR1 is MNHNS, CDR2 SASEGT, per germline. The CDR3 bases are TGTGCCAGCAACCGGGAATCCAGAGAGACCCAGTACTTC. Its protein product is CASNRESRETQYF.

J is TRBJ1-1 and V is TRBV11-3, with a possible D match to TRBD1 (5 bases). Per the germline V gene, CDR1 is SGHNT and CDR2 is YENEEA. V shed 5 bases and J shed 4 bases, with 11 bases lying between them. This CDR3 comprises 13 residues. In DNA form, the CDR3 reads TGTGCCAGCAGCCGAAGAAGGGGCACTGAAGCTTTCTTT. Protein: CASSRRRGTEAFF. Full variable domain (outside the CDR3, taken from reference TRBV11-3 and TRBJ1-1): EAGVVQSPRYKIIEKKQPVAFWCNPISGHNTLYWYLQNLGQGPELLIRYENEEAVDDSQLPKDRFSAERLKGVDSTLKIQPAELGDSAVYLCASSRRRGTEAFFGQGTRLTVV.

The chain has TRBV29-1 and TRBJ1-4; tentative D call: TRBD1 (5 bases). The V gene's germline CDR1 is SQVTM and CDR2 ANQGSEA. The CDR3 sequence is 14 residues long. The V end was cut by 5 bases, the J end by 8 bases, with 18 bases between. CDR3 nucleotides: TGCAGCGTTTTAGGCAGGGAAATTAAGGAAAAACTGTTTTTT. This codes for CSVLGREIKEKLFF.

This clone showed up just a few times. This rearrangement joins TRBV7-2 to TRBJ1-2; the D is unclear. The ends were cut back, 7 bases at V and 4 bases at J, with 13 bases in the middle. Germline-derived CDR1 and CDR2 are SGHTA and FQGNSA. This CDR3 region has 13 residues. CDR3 in amino acids: CASTLSNGYGYTF. The CDR3 bases are TGTGCCAGCACCCTTTCTAACGGCTATGGCTACACCTTC.

The chain links TRBV5-1 to TRBJ2-5; D unresolved. The CDR3 sequence is 13 residues long. V was cut by 4 bases and J by 2 bases, with 9 bases left in between. Looked up from germline, CDR1 is SGHRS and CDR2 is YFSETQ. The CDR3 is CASSTARQETQYF. The CDR3 coding sequence is TGCGCCAGCAGCACAGCACGACAAGAGACCCAGTACTTC. Using reference TRBV5-1 and TRBJ2-5 for the parts outside the CDR3, the full variable domain is KAGVTQTPRYLIKTRGQQVTLSCSPISGHRSVSWYQQTPGQGLQFLFEYFSETQRNKGNFPGRFSGRQFSNSRSEMNVSTLELGDSALYLCASSTARQETQYFGPGTRLLVL.